The sequence of this T cell receptor (beta chain) was determined in a study of blood T cells in healthy people across ages. This CDR3 is 14 amino acids long. Germline V gene sequence: CDR1 SGHRS, CDR2 YFSETQ. Alongside a J-beta primer mix, a sample-barcoded 5' primer served in a second PCR lasting roughly 6 to 11 cycles. Each sample provided no less than 2.5 million CDR3-containing paired-end reads. TCRdb processed the 5' RACE reads anew with MiXCR; each CDR3 protein has one entry. The sample holds about 630,000 distinct CDR3 sequences, 20% to 25% seen once. This clonotype was counted between two and nine times. Its cognate antigen is unknown. Notes on the study in general: Both higher diversity and more naive CD4+ cells marked long-lived donors when set against aged donors. As naive T cell percentage varied, TCR beta diversity correlated strongly with it.

The sample taken for sequencing was blood. This chain uses TRBV5-1 with TRBJ2-1; D is unresolved. The assigned J gene may be wrong: the sequence end matches TRBJ2-7 better. The clonotype comes from a man in his 70s in good health. DNA of the CDR3: TGCGCCAGCAGCTTGGAAGTAGCAAGCAACGAGCAGTACTTC. Translated: CASSLEVASNEQYF.